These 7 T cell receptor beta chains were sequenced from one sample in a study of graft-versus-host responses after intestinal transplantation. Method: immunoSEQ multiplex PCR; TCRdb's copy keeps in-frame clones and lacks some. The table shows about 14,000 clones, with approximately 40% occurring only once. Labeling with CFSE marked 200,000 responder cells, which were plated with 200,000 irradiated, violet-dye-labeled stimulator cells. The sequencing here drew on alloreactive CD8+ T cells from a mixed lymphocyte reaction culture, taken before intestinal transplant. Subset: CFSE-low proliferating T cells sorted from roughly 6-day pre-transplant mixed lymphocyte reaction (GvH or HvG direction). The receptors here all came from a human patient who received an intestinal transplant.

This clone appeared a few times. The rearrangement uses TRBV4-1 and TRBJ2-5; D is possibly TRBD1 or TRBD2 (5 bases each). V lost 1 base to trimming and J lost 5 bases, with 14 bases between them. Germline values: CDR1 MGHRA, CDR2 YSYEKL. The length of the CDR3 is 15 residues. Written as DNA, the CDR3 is TGCGCCAGCAGCCAAGGGGGCACCTCGGGGGAGACCCAGTACTTC. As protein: CASSQGGTSGETQYF.

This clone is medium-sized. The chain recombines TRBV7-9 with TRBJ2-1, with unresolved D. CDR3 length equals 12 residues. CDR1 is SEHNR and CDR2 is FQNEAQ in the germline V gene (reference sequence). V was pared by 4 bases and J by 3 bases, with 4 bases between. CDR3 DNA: TGTGCCAGCAGCTATGGCTACAATGAGCAGTTCTTC. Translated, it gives CASSYGYNEQFF. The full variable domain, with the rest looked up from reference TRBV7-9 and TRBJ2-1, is DTGVSQNPRHKITKRGQNVTFRCDPISEHNRLYWYRQTLGQGPEFLTYFQNEAQLEKSRLLSDRFSAERPKGSFSTLEIQRTEQGDSAMYLCASSYGYNEQFFGPGTRLTVL.

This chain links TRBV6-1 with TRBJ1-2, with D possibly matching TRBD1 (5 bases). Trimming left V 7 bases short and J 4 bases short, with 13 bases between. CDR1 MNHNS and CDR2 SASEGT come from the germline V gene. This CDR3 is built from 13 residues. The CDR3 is CASTLGPLYGYTF. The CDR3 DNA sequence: TGTGCCAGCACCCTGGGACCTCTCTATGGCTACACCTTC.

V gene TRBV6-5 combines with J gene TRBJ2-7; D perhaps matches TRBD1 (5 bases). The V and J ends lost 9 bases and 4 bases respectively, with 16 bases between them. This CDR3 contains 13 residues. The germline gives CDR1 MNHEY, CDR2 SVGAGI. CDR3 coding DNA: TGTGCCAGTAATAATATGGGGCTATACGAGCAGTACTTC. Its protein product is CASNNMGLYEQYF.

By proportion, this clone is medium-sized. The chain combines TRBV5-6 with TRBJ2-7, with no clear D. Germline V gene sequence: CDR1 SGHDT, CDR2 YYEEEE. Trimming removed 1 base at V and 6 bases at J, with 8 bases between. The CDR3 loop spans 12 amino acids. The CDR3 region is CASSLLSLEQYF. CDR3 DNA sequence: TGTGCCAGCAGCTTGCTGTCTCTCGAGCAGTACTTC. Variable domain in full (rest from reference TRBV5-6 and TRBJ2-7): DAGVTQSPTHLIKTRGQQVTLRCSPKSGHDTVSWYQQALGQGPQFIFQYYEEEERQRGNFPDRFSGHQFPNYSSELNVNALLLGDSALYLCASSLLSLEQYFGPGTRLTVT.

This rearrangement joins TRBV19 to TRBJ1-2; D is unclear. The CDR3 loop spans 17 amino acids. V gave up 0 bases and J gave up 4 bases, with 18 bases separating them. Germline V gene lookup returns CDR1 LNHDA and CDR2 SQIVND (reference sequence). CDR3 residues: CASSIDVLGRVPYGYTF. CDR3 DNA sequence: TGTGCCAGTAGTATAGATGTTCTTGGAAGGGTCCCCTATGGCTACACCTTC.

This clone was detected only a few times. CDR3 sequence (DNA): TGCGCCAGCAGCTTATGGCCTGGTGGCAATCAGCCCCAGCATTTT. Amino acids: CASSLWPGGNQPQHF. The rearrangement uses TRBV5-1 and TRBJ1-5; no definite D call. This CDR3 spans 15 amino acids. Trimming removed 2 bases at V and 2 bases at J, with 11 bases between. CDR1 is SGHRS, CDR2 YFSETQ, per germline.